The table lists the clone carrying this T cell receptor beta chain with a few counts. These data belong to a study of T-cell memory formation after mild COVID-19. TCRdb passed the 5' RACE reads through MiXCR, listing each CDR3 protein once. Of more than 250,000 distinct CDR3 sequences listed, around 16% are singletons. Deletions cut 2 bases from V and 5 bases from J, with 1 base between. Germline V gene lookup returns CDR1 GTSNPN and CDR2 SVGIG (reference sequence). The CDR3 runs to 11 residues. The sequence was obtained from a man aged 18-30 years who had mild COVID-19 (a few samples of this study predate the infection). Cell type and time point are not known. Sequencing was carried out using PBMCs or a T cell subset sorted from them (not recorded which). V and J are TRBV30 and TRBJ2-6; no clear D gene. CDR3 nucleotides: TGTGCCTGGAGTTGGGCCAACGTCCTGACTTTC. Translation gives CAWSWANVLTF.